This is a list of T cell receptor beta chains from one sample in a study of Graves' ophthalmopathy and Graves' hyperthyroidism. TCRdb itself ran the multiplex PCR reads through MiXCR, one entry per CDR3 protein. The repertoire consists of more than 300,000 distinct CDR3 sequences, with about 17% occurring once and the leading ten covering 2.4%. The sample taken for sequencing was peripheral blood. These receptors all come from an adult woman with stable Graves' hyperthyroidism. Each CDR3 is given with its conserved first and last residue. The D gene is left open where the match is weak. Clone size is given for some rows only: seen once, a few or many times, or a class if the clone is expanded.

j_call clone_size d_call v_call cdr3_aa cdr3_nt
TRBJ1-1 few . TRBV5-1 CASSLSWSYQAFF TGCGCCAGCAGCTTGAGTTGGAGTTATCAAGCTTTCTTT
TRBJ1-5 . . TRBV28 CASSIRLGNQPQHF TGTGCCAGCAGTATAAGGCTCGGCAATCAGCCCCAGCATTTT
TRBJ2-3 many TRBD2 TRBV11-1 CASSLAGLSASTDTQYF TGTGCCAGCAGTTTAGCGGGGCTTAGTGCTAGCACAGATACGCAGTATTTT
TRBJ2-4 . TRBD1 TRBV28 CASSTSTGWAKNIQYF TGTGCCAGCAGTACCTCGACAGGGTGGGCCAAAAACATTCAGTACTTC
TRBJ2-7 many . TRBV14 CASSQVGGAPYEQYF TGTGCCAGCAGCCAAGTTGGCGGAGCGCCATACGAGCAGTACTTC
TRBJ1-5 . . TRBV12-3/TRBV12-4 CASSWGVGQPQHF TGTGCCAGCAGTTGGGGGGTGGGTCAGCCCCAGCATTTT
TRBJ2-2 many TRBD1 TRBV20-1 CSARYRGNTGELFF TGCAGTGCAAGATACAGGGGGAACACCGGGGAGCTGTTTTTT
TRBJ1-5 many TRBD1 TRBV24-1 CATSAGGQNSNQPQHF TGTGCCACCAGTGCCGGGGGACAGAATAGCAATCAGCCCCAGCATTTT
TRBJ2-5 many . TRBV2 CASADWETQYF TGTGCCAGTGCCGACTGGGAGACCCAGTACTTC
TRBJ2-5 many . TRBV29-1 CSGGGVGQETQYF TGCAGCGGAGGAGGGGTGGGCCAGGAGACCCAGTACTTC
TRBJ1-1 many . TRBV20-1 CSARVTGAPNTEAFF TGCAGTGCTAGAGTAACTGGTGCCCCGAACACTGAAGCTTTCTTT
TRBJ2-2 few TRBD2 TRBV12-3/TRBV12-4 CASSPPREGTGELFF TGTGCCAGCAGTCCCCCCCGGGAGGGAACCGGGGAGCTGTTTTTT
TRBJ1-5 many TRBD1 TRBV20-1 CSASLLTGGGSLNQPQHF TGCAGTGCTAGCTTACTGACAGGGGGCGGCTCTTTGAATCAGCCCCAGCATTTT
TRBJ1-2 many . TRBV7-8 CASSLANRYNYGYTF TGTGCCAGCAGCTTAGCGAACCGCTACAACTATGGCTACACCTTC
TRBJ1-2 many . TRBV18 CASSEEGKNYGYTF TGTGCCAGCTCAGAAGAGGGGAAGAACTATGGCTACACCTTC
TRBJ2-7 . . TRBV19 CASSIVGGGNEQYF TGTGCCAGTAGTATAGTAGGAGGGGGAAACGAGCAGTACTTC
TRBJ1-5 few TRBD1 TRBV19 CASSTRRTGDNQPQHF TGTGCCAGTAGTACCCGAAGGACAGGGGACAATCAGCCCCAGCATTTT
TRBJ1-5 . . TRBV4-1 CASSQGLQQPQHF TGCGCCAGCAGCCAAGGGCTCCAACAGCCCCAGCATTTT
TRBJ2-7 . . TRBV12-3/TRBV12-4 CASSTRGGKGYEQYF TGTGCCAGCAGTACCCGGGGAGGCAAAGGCTACGAGCAGTACTTC
TRBJ2-7 many . TRBV19 CASSIAGQGPSYEQYF TGTGCCAGTAGTATAGCTGGGCAGGGCCCCTCATACGAGCAGTACTTC
TRBJ2-7 . . TRBV20-1 CSAADQYEQYF TGCAGTGCCGCGGACCAATACGAGCAGTACTTC
TRBJ1-1 many TRBD1 TRBV28 CASSLPTGVGRRNTEAFF TGTGCCAGCAGTTTGCCAACAGGGGTTGGTCGGAGGAACACTGAAGCTTTCTTT
TRBJ2-7 many . TRBV6-2/TRBV6-3 CASSYPRGEQYF TGTGCCAGCAGTTATCCCAGGGGCGAGCAGTACTTC
TRBJ1-5 many . TRBV7-8 CASSLVRITDVNNQPQHF TGTGCCAGCAGCTTAGTGAGGATAACGGATGTCAACAATCAGCCCCAGCATTTT
TRBJ1-1 many . TRBV9 CASSGRSMNTEAFF TGTGCCAGCAGCGGACGGTCCATGAACACTGAAGCTTTCTTT
TRBJ2-4 . TRBD2 TRBV29-1 CSAAGGPGFQYF TGCAGCGCTGCGGGAGGGCCGGGGTTTCAGTACTTC
TRBJ2-4 many . TRBV2 CASSELEGRSIKYF TGTGCCAGCAGTGAATTGGAAGGTCGGAGCATTAAGTACTTC
TRBJ1-3 . TRBD1 TRBV6-1 CASSLGQFSGNTIYF TGTGCCAGCAGCCTGGGACAGTTCTCTGGAAACACCATATATTTT
TRBJ1-2 many . TRBV6-5 CASRGAVSNYGYTF TGTGCCAGCAGAGGTGCAGTCAGTAACTATGGCTACACCTTC
TRBJ1-2 many TRBD1 TRBV7-6 CASSVGGSGYTF TGTGCCAGCAGCGTAGGGGGCTCTGGCTACACCTTC
TRBJ1-3 few . TRBV4-1 CASSQGRAPGNTIYF TGCGCCAGCAGCCAGGGACGGGCCCCCGGAAACACCATATATTTT